Listed here are 13 T cell receptor beta chains from one sample, sequenced in a study of T-cell reconstitution after alpha-beta-depleted transplantation in children. Unique molecular identifiers were incorporated during preparation of the TCRbeta library. TCRdb reprocessed the PCR reads via MiXCR and lists one record per CDR3 protein. There are over 450,000 distinct CDR3 sequences in the sample; roughly a tenth occur only once, and around 2.2% lies in the top ten. This sample comprised PBMCs, obtained before TCRalphabeta/CD19-depleted stem cell transplant. These receptors were taken from a child aged 2 to 10 with inherited bone marrow failure, due to receive a stem cell transplant.

This clonotype was observed many times. The V call is TRBV28, the J call TRBJ2-3, with TRBD2 matching over 9 bases. CDR3 length equals 15 residues. CDR1 is MDHEN, CDR2 SYDVKM, per germline. The V and J ends lost 11 bases and 2 bases, in that order; junction bases with no gene match: 11. CDR3 sequence reads: CAVAGLAGNTDTQYF. The CDR3 DNA sequence: TGTGCCGTCGCTGGGCTAGCGGGGAACACAGATACGCAGTATTTT.

This clonotype came up many times. The chain carries TRBV20-1 and TRBJ2-7; D possibly corresponds to TRBD1 (6 bases). Per the germline V gene, CDR1 is DFQATT and CDR2 is SNEGSKA (reference sequence). Trimming removed 0 bases at V and 4 bases at J, with 13 bases between. CDR3 length: 14 amino acids. This CDR3 reads CSARDGERGYEQYF. Here the CDR3 DNA reads TGCAGTGCTAGAGATGGCGAGAGGGGGTACGAGCAGTACTTC.

This clonotype was counted at least ten times. The chain recombines TRBV27 with TRBJ2-7, with D perhaps TRBD1 (6 bases). Germline lookup yields CDR1 MNHEY and CDR2 SMNVEV (reference sequence). V gave up 6 bases and J gave up 3 bases, with 15 bases separating them. The length of the CDR3 is 14 residues. DNA for the CDR3: TGTGCCAGCAGCACGCTGGGGACAAACTACGAGCAGTACTTC. Amino acid sequence: CASSTLGTNYEQYF.

About this clonotype: The CDR3 does not end in the conserved phenylalanine or tryptophan, so this is likely a read error. V and J are TRBV27 and TRBJ2-5; possible D gene TRBD1, 6 bases. Germline CDR1 and CDR2: MNHEY and SMNVEV (reference sequence). The length of the CDR3 is 17 residues. Trimming stripped 6 bases from V and 0 bases from J, with 20 bases between. The CDR3 coding sequence is TGTGCCAGCAGCACAGGACCAGGGGACCTACACCAAGAGACCCAGTACCTC. Translating gives CASSTGPGDLHQETQYL.

This clonotype was counted many times. This chain joins TRBV28 and TRBJ1-5, with unresolved D. Germline V CDR1 and CDR2: MDHEN, SYDVKM. The CDR3 totals 16 residues. V was cut by 5 bases and J by 2 bases, with 16 bases left in between. The CDR3 reads CASSARVYSGNQPQHF. CDR3 nucleotides: TGTGCCAGCAGTGCGAGGGTGTATTCGGGCAATCAGCCCCAGCATTTT.

This clonotype was counted at least ten times. This chain joins TRBV28 and TRBJ2-7; TRBD1 agrees at 8 bases. The CDR3 totals 14 residues. CDR1 is MDHEN and CDR2 is SYDVKM in the germline V gene. V trimming: 4 bases; J trimming: 3 bases; junction bases outside the gene matches: 5. The CDR3 sequence is CASSSGGEDYEQYF. DNA for the CDR3: TGTGCCAGCAGTTCAGGGGGCGAGGACTACGAGCAGTACTTC.

This clonotype was detected only a few times. J is TRBJ2-7 and V is TRBV5-1; no clear D gene. V gave up 4 bases and J gave up 3 bases, with 14 bases separating them. This CDR3 is built from 14 residues. Germline loops: CDR1 SGHRS, CDR2 YFSETQ. The DNA for the CDR3 is TGCGCCAGCAGCGCCCCCGACATGGGCTACGAGCAGTACTTC. Its translation is CASSAPDMGYEQYF.

This clonotype was detected many times. This chain uses TRBV29-1 with TRBJ2-3; TRBD2 agrees at 12 bases. There are 14 residues in the CDR3. CDR1 is SQVTM and CDR2 is ANQGSEA in the germline V gene. The V gene end was trimmed by 7 bases and the J gene end by 5 bases; junction bases not matched to a gene: 7. The CDR3: CSAGVGLAGDTQYF. The DNA for the CDR3 is TGCAGCGCCGGCGTGGGACTAGCGGGAGATACGCAGTATTTT.

The table lists this clonotype with many counts. CDR3: CASSLGLALYNEQFF. The CDR3 DNA is TGTGCCAGCAGTTTAGGACTAGCGCTCTACAATGAGCAGTTCTTC. The chain joins TRBV12-3 or TRBV12-4 to TRBJ2-1; 8 bases agree with TRBD2. The V and J ends lost 1 base and 3 bases, in that order; junction bases with no gene match: 2. This CDR3 spans 15 amino acids.

This clonotype showed up many times. The rearrangement uses TRBV4-2 and TRBJ2-7; D is possibly TRBD1 or TRBD2 (5 bases each). V was trimmed by 4 bases and J by 13 bases, leaving 14 bases between them. CDR1 and CDR2 (germline): LGHNA, YNFKEQ. CDR3 size: 11 residues. CDR3 nucleotides: TGTGCCAGCAGCCCGGGGACGGTAAGATACTTC. Translation gives CASSPGTVRYF.

The table lists this clonotype with many counts. This chain links TRBV2 with TRBJ2-7; 8 nucleotides agree with TRBD2. The CDR3 is 14 residues long. Per the germline V gene, CDR1 is SNHLY and CDR2 is FYNNEI. V lost 7 bases and J lost 1; bases outside the gene matches: 6. CDR3 loop: CASKRGQGSYEQYF. The CDR3 DNA reads as TGTGCCAGCAAGCGGGGGCAGGGGTCCTACGAGCAGTACTTC.

As to this clonotype: A much larger clonotype is one base distant, so this may be a read error. The chain uses TRBV15 and TRBJ2-6; D not certain. CDR1 and CDR2 from the germline V gene are LNHNV and YYDKDF (reference sequence). CDR3 size: 20 residues. The CDR3 bases are TGTGCCACCAGCAGAGGCGTCATCTTTTCGGGCTTCTCTGAGGCCAACGTCCTGACTTTC. It translates to CATSRGVIFSGFSEANVLTF.

For this clonotype: A read error may explain this, as a much larger clone is one base away. This sequence joins TRBV7-6 and TRBJ1-3; D gene ambiguous. Per germline, CDR1 SGHVS and CDR2 FNYEAQ. V lost 1 base, J lost 3 bases, and 16 bases lay in between. The CDR3 has 17 amino acids. The CDR3 region has the DNA TGTGCCAGCAGCTTAGTTTTGGGCCCATACTTTGGAAACACCATATATTTT. Residues: CASSLVLGPYFGNTIYF. Supplemented by reference TRBV7-6 and TRBJ1-3, the full variable domain reads GAGVSQSPRYKVTKRGQDVALRCDPISGHVSLYWYRQALGQGPEFLTYFNYEAQQDKSGLPNDRFSAERPEGSISTLTIQRTEQRDSAMYRCASSLVLGPYFGNTIYFGEGSWLTVV.